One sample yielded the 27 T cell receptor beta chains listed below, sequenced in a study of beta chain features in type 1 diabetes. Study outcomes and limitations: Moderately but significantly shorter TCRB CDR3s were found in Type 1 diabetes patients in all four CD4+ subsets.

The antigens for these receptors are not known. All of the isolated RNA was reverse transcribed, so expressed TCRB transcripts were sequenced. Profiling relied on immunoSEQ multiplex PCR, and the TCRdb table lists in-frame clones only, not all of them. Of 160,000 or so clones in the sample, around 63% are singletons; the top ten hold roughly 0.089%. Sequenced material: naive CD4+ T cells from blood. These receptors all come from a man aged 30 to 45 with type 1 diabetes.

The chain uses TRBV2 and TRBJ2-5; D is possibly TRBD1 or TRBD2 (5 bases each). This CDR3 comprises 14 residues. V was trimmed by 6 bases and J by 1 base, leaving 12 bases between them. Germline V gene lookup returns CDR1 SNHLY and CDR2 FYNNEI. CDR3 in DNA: TGTGCCAGCAGCGGGGACCGGACCCAAGAGACCCAGTACTTC. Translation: CASSGDRTQETQYF.

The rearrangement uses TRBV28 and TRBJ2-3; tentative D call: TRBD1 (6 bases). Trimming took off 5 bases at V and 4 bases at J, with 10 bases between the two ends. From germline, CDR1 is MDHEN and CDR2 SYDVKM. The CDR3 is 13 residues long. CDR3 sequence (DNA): TGTGCCAGCAGTATACAGGGTGCAGATACGCAGTATTTT. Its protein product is CASSIQGADTQYF.

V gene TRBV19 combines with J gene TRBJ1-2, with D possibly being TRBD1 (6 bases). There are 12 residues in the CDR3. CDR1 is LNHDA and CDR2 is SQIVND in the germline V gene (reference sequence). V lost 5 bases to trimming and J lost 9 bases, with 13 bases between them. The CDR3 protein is CASSPYRESYTF. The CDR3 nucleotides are TGTGCCAGTAGTCCCTACAGGGAGAGCTACACCTTC.

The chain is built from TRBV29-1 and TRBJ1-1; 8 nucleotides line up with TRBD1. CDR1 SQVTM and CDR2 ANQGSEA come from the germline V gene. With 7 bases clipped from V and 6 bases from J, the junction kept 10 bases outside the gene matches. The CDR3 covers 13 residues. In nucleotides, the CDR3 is TGCAGCGCCATGAGGACAGGGACCTCTGAAGCTTTCTTT. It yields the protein CSAMRTGTSEAFF.

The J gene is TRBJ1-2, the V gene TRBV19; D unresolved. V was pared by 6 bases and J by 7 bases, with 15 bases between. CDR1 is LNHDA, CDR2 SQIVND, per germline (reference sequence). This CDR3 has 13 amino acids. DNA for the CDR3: TGTGCCAGTAGGCTACACAACAGCTTTGGCTACACCTTC. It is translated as CASRLHNSFGYTF.

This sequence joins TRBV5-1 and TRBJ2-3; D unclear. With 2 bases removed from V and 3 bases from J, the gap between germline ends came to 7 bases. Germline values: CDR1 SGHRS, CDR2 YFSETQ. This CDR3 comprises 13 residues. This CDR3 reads CASSFPQTDTQYF. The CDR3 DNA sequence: TGCGCCAGCAGCTTTCCCCAGACAGATACGCAGTATTTT.

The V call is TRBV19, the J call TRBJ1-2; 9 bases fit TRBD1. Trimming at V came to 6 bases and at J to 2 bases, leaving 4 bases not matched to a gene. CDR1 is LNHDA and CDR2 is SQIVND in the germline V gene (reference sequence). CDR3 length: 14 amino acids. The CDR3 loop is CASRTGTGNYGYTF. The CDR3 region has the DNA TGTGCCAGTAGGACCGGGACAGGGAACTATGGCTACACCTTC.

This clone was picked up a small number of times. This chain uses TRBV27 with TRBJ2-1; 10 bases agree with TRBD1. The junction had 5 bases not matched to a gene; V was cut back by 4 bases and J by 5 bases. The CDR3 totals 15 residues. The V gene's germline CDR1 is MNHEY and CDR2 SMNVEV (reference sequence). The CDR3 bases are TGTGCCAGCAGTTCCCTGGGACAGGGGAACAATGAGCAGTTCTTC. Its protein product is CASSSLGQGNNEQFF.

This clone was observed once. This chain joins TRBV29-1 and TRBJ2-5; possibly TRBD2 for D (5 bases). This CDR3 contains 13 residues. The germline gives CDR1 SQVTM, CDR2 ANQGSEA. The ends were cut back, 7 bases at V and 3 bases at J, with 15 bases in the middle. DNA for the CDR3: TGCAGCGCCAGAGGGCCAGGCGAAGAGACCCAGTACTTC. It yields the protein CSARGPGEETQYF.

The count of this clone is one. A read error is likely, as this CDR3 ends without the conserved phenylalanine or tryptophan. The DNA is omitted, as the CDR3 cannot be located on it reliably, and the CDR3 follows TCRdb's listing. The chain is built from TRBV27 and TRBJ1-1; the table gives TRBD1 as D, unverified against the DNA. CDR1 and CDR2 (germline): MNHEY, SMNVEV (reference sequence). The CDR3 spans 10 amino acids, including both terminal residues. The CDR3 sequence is CASSKNQGEL.

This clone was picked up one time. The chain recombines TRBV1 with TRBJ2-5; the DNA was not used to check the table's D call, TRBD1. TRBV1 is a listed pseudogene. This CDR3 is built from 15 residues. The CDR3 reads CTSSQGDRDQETQYF. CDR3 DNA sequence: TGCACCAGCAGCCAAGGGGACAGGGACCAAGAGACCCAGTACTTC.

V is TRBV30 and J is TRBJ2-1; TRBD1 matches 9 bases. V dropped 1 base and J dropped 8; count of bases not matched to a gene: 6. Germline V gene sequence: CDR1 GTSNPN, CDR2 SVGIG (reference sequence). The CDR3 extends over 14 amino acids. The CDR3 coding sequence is TGTGCCTGGAGTGGCGACAGGGGGGCGTATGAGCAGTTCTTC. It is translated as CAWSGDRGAYEQFF.

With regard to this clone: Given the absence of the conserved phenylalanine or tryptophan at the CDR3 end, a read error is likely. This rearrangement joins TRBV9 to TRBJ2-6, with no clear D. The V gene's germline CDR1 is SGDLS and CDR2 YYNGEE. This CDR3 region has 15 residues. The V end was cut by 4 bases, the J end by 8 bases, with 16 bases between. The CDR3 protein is CASSPRQPRTNVLTL. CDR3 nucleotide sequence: TGTGCCAGCAGCCCCCGTCAGCCCAGAACCAACGTCCTGACTCTC.

The CDR3 DNA reads TGTGCCAGCAGCGCCTCCCAGGGGGGTATTCAATCCTCCGGGGCCAACGTCCTGACTTTC. Amino acids: CASSASQGGIQSSGANVLTF. The gene calls are TRBV9 and TRBJ2-6; possibly TRBD1 for D (7 bases). V lost 3 bases and J lost 4, with 26 bases in between. This CDR3 comprises 20 residues. Germline V lookup: CDR1 SGDLS, CDR2 YYNGEE.

The CDR3 region has the DNA TGCACCAGCACCATGCCGGTGCGGGGGAGCACAGATACGCAGTATTTT. Translation: CTSTMPVRGSTDTQYF. This chain links TRBV1 with TRBJ2-3; TRBD2 is the table's D call, not checked against the DNA. TRBV1 is reported as a pseudogene. The CDR3 extends over 16 amino acids.

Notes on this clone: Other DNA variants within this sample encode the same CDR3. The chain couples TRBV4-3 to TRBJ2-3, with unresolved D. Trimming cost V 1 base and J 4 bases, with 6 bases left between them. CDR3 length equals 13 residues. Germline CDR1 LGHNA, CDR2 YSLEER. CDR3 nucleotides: TGCGCCAGCAGCCAAGGACGCGCAGATACGCAGTATTTT. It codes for CASSQGRADTQYF.

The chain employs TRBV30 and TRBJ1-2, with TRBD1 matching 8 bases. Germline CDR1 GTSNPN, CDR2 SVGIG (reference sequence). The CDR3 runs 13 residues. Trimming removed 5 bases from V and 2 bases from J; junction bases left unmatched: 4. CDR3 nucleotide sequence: TGTGCCTGGGGGGGACAGGACAACTATGGCTACACCTTC. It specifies CAWGGQDNYGYTF.

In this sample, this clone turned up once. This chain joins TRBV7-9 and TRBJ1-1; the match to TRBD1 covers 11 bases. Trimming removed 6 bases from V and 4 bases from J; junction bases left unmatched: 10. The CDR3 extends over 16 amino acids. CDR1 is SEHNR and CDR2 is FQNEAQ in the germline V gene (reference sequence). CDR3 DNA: TGTGCCAGCAGTCTCGGACAGGGGGCCTTTGGCACTGAAGCTTTCTTT. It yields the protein CASSLGQGAFGTEAFF.

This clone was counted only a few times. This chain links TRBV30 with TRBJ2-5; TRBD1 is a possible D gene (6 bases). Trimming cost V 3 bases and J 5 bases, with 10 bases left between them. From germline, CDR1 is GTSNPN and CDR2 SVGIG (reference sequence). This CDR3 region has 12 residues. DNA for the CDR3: TGTGCCTGGAGGGGGCAGGGGGAGACCCAGTACTTC. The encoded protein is CAWRGQGETQYF. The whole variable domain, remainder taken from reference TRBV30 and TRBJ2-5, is SQTIHQWPATLVQPVGSPLSLECTVEGTSNPNLYWYRQAAGRGLQLLFYSVGIGQISSEVPQNLSASRPQDRQFILSSKKLLLSDSGFYLCAWRGQGETQYFGPGTRLLVL.

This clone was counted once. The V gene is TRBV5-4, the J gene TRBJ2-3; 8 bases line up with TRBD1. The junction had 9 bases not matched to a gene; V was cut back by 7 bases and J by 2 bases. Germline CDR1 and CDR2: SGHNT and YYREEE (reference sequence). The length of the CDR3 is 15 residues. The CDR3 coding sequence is TGTGCCAGCGGGTATGGACAGGGAATCACAGATACGCAGTATTTT. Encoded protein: CASGYGQGITDTQYF.

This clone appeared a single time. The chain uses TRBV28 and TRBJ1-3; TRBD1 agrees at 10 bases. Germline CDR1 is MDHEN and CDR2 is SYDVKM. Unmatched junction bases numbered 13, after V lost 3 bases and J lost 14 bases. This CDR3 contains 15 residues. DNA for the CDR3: TGTGCCAGCAGTTTGGCGCCGGGACAGGGGACATTCGTATATTTT. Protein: CASSLAPGQGTFVYF.

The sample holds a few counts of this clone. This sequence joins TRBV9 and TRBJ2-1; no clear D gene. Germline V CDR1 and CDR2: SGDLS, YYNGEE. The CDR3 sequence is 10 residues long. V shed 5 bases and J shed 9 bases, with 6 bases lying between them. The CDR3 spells CASRGFEQFF. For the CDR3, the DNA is TGTGCCAGCAGGGGGTTTGAGCAGTTCTTC.

The CDR3 coding sequence is TGTGCCACCAGCAGTAAGGGGCCTCTAAACACCGGGGAGCTGTTTTTT. Translated, it gives CATSSKGPLNTGELFF. The chain employs TRBV15 and TRBJ2-2, with a weak D call TRBD1 (5 bases). V lost 3 bases and J lost 2, with 13 bases in between. Germline V lookup: CDR1 LNHNV, CDR2 YYDKDF (reference sequence). CDR3 size: 16 residues.

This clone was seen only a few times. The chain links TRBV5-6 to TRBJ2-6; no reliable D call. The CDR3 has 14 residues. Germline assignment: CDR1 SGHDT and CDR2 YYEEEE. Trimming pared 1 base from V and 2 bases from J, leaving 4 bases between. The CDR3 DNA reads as TGTGCCAGCAGCTTGACAGCTGGGGCCAACGTCCTGACTTTC. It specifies CASSLTAGANVLTF.

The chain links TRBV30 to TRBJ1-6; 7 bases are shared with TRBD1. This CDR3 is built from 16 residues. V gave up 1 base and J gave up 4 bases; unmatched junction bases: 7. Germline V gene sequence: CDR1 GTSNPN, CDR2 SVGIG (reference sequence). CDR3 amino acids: CAWSGGQAPYNSPLHF. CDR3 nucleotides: TGTGCCTGGAGTGGAGGACAGGCGCCTTATAATTCACCCCTCCACTTT.

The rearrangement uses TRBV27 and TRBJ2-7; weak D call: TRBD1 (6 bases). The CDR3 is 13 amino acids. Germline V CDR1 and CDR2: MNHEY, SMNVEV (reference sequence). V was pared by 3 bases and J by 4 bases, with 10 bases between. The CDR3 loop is CASSFTRGYEQYF. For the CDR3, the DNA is TGTGCCAGCAGTTTCACTAGGGGGTACGAGCAGTACTTC.

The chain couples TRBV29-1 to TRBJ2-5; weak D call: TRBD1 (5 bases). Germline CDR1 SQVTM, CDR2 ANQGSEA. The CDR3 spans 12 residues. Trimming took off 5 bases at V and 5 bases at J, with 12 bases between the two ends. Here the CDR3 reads CSVSRVGETQYF. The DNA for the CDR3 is TGCAGCGTTAGCAGGGTTGGCGAGACCCAGTACTTC. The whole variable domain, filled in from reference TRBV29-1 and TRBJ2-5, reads SAVISQKPSRDICQRGTSLTIQCQVDSQVTMMFWYRQQPGQSLTLIATANQGSEATYESGFVIDKFPISRPNLTFSTLTVSNMSPEDSSIYLCSVSRVGETQYFGPGTRLLVL.